The 7 T cell receptor beta chains in this list originate from one sample, sequenced in a study of shared clonotypes between healthy human individuals. Produced via immunoSEQ multiplex PCR; TCRdb's table is partial and in-frame only. Among about 190,000 clones, approximately 70% were seen once, and the ten largest hold more than 9%. Sequencing used memory CD4+ T cells sorted from blood. Stated subset: CD45RA-negative fraction. The receptors derive from a man younger than 45 in good health.

For the CDR3, the DNA is TGTGCCAGCAGCTTAGCGCGTCCCGGAAACACAGATACGCAGTATTTT. Its translation is CASSLARPGNTDTQYF. The chain recombines TRBV7-9 with TRBJ2-3; unclear D gene. V was clipped by 0 bases and J by 2 bases, with 12 bases between them. The CDR3 contains 16 residues. Germline CDR1 SEHNR, CDR2 FQNEAQ (reference sequence). Full variable domain (outside the CDR3, taken from reference TRBV7-9 and TRBJ2-3): DTGVSQNPRHKITKRGQNVTFRCDPISEHNRLYWYRQTLGQGPEFLTYFQNEAQLEKSRLLSDRFSAERPKGSFSTLEIQRTEQGDSAMYLCASSLARPGNTDTQYFGPGTRLTVL.

The V gene is TRBV29-1, the J gene TRBJ2-1; tentatively, D is TRBD2 (5 bases). Germline V gene data show CDR1 as SQVTM and CDR2 as ANQGSEA. CDR3 length equals 11 residues. The CDR3 loop reads CSWSRANEQFF. The CDR3 region has the DNA TGCAGTTGGTCGAGGGCGAATGAGCAGTTCTTC.

The chain carries TRBV11-1 and TRBJ2-7; 9 nucleotides align to TRBD1. Looked up from germline, CDR1 is SGHAT and CDR2 is FQDESV (reference sequence). V was clipped by 4 bases and J by 4 bases; unmatched bases: 8. The CDR3 is 15 residues long. The CDR3 region has the DNA TGTGCCAGCAGCTATGCCGGGACAGGGAGATACGAGCAGTACTTC. Residues: CASSYAGTGRYEQYF. The whole variable domain, remainder taken from reference TRBV11-1 and TRBJ2-7, is EAEVAQSPRYKITEKSQAVAFWCDPISGHATLYWYRQILGQGPELLVQFQDESVVDDSQLPKDRFSAERLKGVDSTLKIQPAELGDSAMYLCASSYAGTGRYEQYFGPGTRLTVT.

The chain employs TRBV11-2 and TRBJ2-1; 8 bases match TRBD1. The ends lost 0 bases at V and 6 bases at J; junction bases unmatched: 10. Germline CDR1 and CDR2: SGHAT and FQNNGV. The CDR3 is 17 residues long. CDR3 nucleotides: TGTGCCAGCAGCTTAGACCGGACCAGGGGGCCAGCCAATGAGCAGTTCTTC. Amino acid sequence: CASSLDRTRGPANEQFF.

The chain recombines TRBV10-2 with TRBJ2-5; TRBD2 matches 12 bases. V lost 6 bases, J lost 3 bases, and 2 bases stayed unmatched. The length of the CDR3 is 14 residues. CDR1 is WSHSY and CDR2 is SAAADI in the germline V gene. The CDR3 reads CASSRLAGEETQYF. The CDR3 bases are TGCGCCAGCAGCAGACTAGCGGGAGAAGAGACCCAGTACTTC.

The rearrangement joins TRBV29-1 to TRBJ1-1; D gene ambiguous. With 5 bases removed from V and 2 bases from J, the gap between germline ends came to 6 bases. The germline V gene encodes CDR1 SQVTM and CDR2 ANQGSEA. The CDR3 runs 11 residues. For the CDR3, the DNA is TGCAGCGTTTCTAAAAACACTGAAGCTTTCTTT. It yields the protein CSVSKNTEAFF.

V usage is TRBV2 and J usage is TRBJ2-7, with TRBD2 matching 10 bases. Germline V CDR1 and CDR2: SNHLY, FYNNEI. The CDR3 extends over 15 amino acids. V lost 8 bases and J lost 2; bases outside the gene matches: 9. The CDR3 spells CASGEAGGETYEQYF. DNA of the CDR3: TGTGCCAGCGGAGAAGCGGGAGGGGAGACCTACGAGCAGTACTTC.